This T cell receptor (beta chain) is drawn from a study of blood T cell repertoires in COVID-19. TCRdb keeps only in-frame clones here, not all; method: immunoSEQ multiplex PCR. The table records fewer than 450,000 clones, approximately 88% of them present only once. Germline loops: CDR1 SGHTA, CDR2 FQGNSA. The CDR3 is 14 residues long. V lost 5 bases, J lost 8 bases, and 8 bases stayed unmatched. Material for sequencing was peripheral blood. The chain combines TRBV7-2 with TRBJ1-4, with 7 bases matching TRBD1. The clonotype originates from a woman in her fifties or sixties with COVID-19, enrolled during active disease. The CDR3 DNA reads TGTGCCAGCAGCCGCGACAGGGCGAGCGAAAAACTGTTTTTT. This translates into CASSRDRASEKLFF.